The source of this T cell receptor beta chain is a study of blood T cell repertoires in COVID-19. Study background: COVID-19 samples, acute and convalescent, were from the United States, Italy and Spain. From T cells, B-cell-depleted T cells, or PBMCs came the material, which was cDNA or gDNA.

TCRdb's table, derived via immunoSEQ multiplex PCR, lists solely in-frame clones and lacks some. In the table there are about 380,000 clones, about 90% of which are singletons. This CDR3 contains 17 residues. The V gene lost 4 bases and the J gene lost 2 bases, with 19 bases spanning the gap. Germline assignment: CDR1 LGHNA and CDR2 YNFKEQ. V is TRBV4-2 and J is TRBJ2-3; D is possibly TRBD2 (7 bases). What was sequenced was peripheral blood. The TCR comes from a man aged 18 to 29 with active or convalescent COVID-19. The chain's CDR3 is CASSPRGAGTSTDTQYF. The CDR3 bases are TGTGCCAGCAGCCCCCGGGGGGCGGGGACGTCCACAGATACGCAGTATTTT.